A single sample is the source of the 18 T cell receptor beta chains below, sequenced in a study of cytomegalovirus exposure and HLA in healthy donors. Data came from immunoSEQ multiplex PCR; TCRdb stores just in-frame clones and leaves some out. The sample has 110,000 to 150,000 clones, 85% to 90% seen once. Sequencing was performed on PBMCs. These receptors were collected from a woman under 40 in good health and CMV-seropositive.

The chain couples TRBV2 to TRBJ2-1; D is undetermined. This CDR3 region has 14 residues. V shed 1 base and J shed 6 bases, with 10 bases lying between them. Germline loops: CDR1 SNHLY, CDR2 FYNNEI. In nucleotides, the CDR3 is TGTGCCAGCAGTGAAGTTGGCTTGGCCAATGAGCAGTTCTTC. Translation gives CASSEVGLANEQFF.

DNA of the CDR3: TGTGCCAGTAGCCTCAGGGGGCGCGTCAACGAGCAGTACTTC. Amino acid sequence: CASSLRGRVNEQYF. The chain joins TRBV19 to TRBJ2-7; 8 bases fit TRBD1. The CDR3 length is 14 residues. With 6 bases clipped from V and 5 bases from J, the junction kept 9 bases outside the gene matches. Germline CDR1 is LNHDA and CDR2 is SQIVND (reference sequence).

The chain combines TRBV1 with TRBJ2-4; the table calls TRBD2, which could not be checked here. TRBV1 counts as a pseudogene. This CDR3 is 20 amino acids long. CDR3 sequence (DNA): TGCACCAGCAGCCAATGGTGTCTAGCGGGAGAGGAGGAGGACAAAAACATTCAGTACTTC. The encoded protein is CTSSQWCLAGEEEDKNIQYF.

CDR3 nucleotide sequence: TGTGCCAGCAGCCAGGGACAGCATGTGGCAAAACTGTTTTTT. Its translation is CASSQGQHVAKLFF. The gene calls are TRBV14 and TRBJ1-4, with 7 bases lining up with TRBD1. This CDR3 has 14 amino acids. After removal of 3 bases from V and 10 bases from J, the junction contained 8 bases not matched to a gene. Per germline, CDR1 SGHDN and CDR2 FVKESK.

The CDR3 here is CASSSGTAGNTEAFF. Here the CDR3 DNA reads TGTGCCAGCAGTTCCGGGACAGCTGGGAACACTGAAGCTTTCTTT. This sequence joins TRBV28 and TRBJ1-1; the match to TRBD1 covers 7 bases. The CDR3 runs 15 residues. Per germline, CDR1 MDHEN and CDR2 SYDVKM. V trimming: 4 bases; J trimming: 1 base; junction bases outside the gene matches: 6. Full variable domain (missing parts from reference TRBV28 and TRBJ1-1): DVKVTQSSRYLVKRTGEKVFLECVQDMDHENMFWYRQDPGLGLRLIYFSYDVKMKEKGDIPEGYSVSREKKERFSLILESASTNQTSMYLCASSSGTAGNTEAFFGQGTRLTVV.

This clone appeared a single time. This sequence joins TRBV19 and TRBJ2-7; D is possibly TRBD2 (5 bases). The CDR3 contains 13 residues. The V gene's germline CDR1 is LNHDA and CDR2 SQIVND (reference sequence). The V end lost 1 base, the J end lost 2 bases, and 6 bases lay between the germline ends. Here the CDR3 reads CASSIAGAYEQYF. CDR3 coding DNA: TGTGCCAGTAGTATAGCCGGGGCCTACGAGCAGTACTTC. Drawing the rest from reference TRBV19 and TRBJ2-7, the complete variable domain is DGGITQSPKYLFRKEGQNVTLSCEQNLNHDAMYWYRQDPGQGLRLIYYSQIVNDFQKGDIAEGYSVSREKKESFPLTVTSAQKNPTAFYLCASSIAGAYEQYFGPGTRLTVT.

The chain joins TRBV6-1 to TRBJ2-5; D is possibly TRBD1 (6 bases). The CDR3 runs 16 residues. The V end was cut by 3 bases, the J end by 4 bases, with 18 bases between. Germline CDR1 MNHNS, CDR2 SASEGT. The CDR3 DNA reads as TGTGCCAGCAGTGATTATCAGGGGCCGATAAGAGAGACCCAGTACTTC. As protein: CASSDYQGPIRETQYF.

Only a few counts were recorded for this clone. The rearrangement links TRBV28 to TRBJ1-5; 7 bases agree with TRBD1. This CDR3 spans 16 amino acids. With 6 bases clipped from V and 3 bases from J, the junction kept 11 bases outside the gene matches. CDR1 MDHEN and CDR2 SYDVKM come from the germline V gene. For the CDR3, the DNA is TGTGCCAGCAGCCCTACTACAGGGGCTTACAATCAGCCCCAGCATTTT. Translated: CASSPTTGAYNQPQHF.

This chain links TRBV28 with TRBJ2-5, with 8 bases that match TRBD2. Germline loops: CDR1 MDHEN, CDR2 SYDVKM. The CDR3 length is 13 residues. After removal of 3 bases from V and 9 bases from J, the junction contained 6 bases not matched to a gene. CDR3 sequence (DNA): TGTGCCAGCAGTTTTAGCGGGGTGTTGCCCCAGTACTTC. Protein sequence: CASSFSGVLPQYF.

J is TRBJ2-1 and V is TRBV23-1; 9 bases align to TRBD2. TRBV23-1 is known as an ORF, though its function is uncertain. J gave up 0 bases and V 0 bases, and 0 bases lay outside the gene matches. The CDR3 covers 16 residues. The CDR3 region is CASSQSSGGSYNEQFF. Here the CDR3 DNA reads TGCGCCAGCAGTCAATCTAGCGGGGGCTCCTACAATGAGCAGTTCTTC.

This clone was seen a handful of times. The genes are TRBV7-2 and TRBJ2-5; D is uncertain. Germline V lookup: CDR1 SGHTA, CDR2 FQGNSA. The V gene lost 5 bases and the J gene lost 0 bases, with 10 bases spanning the gap. The CDR3 is 14 amino acids. The CDR3 sequence is CASSPYRNQETQYF. Here the CDR3 DNA reads TGTGCCAGCAGCCCATATAGAAACCAAGAGACCCAGTACTTC.

This sequence joins TRBV4-1 and TRBJ2-3, with D possibly TRBD2 on 5 matching bases. Germline CDR1 is MGHRA and CDR2 is YSYEKL. Trimming stripped 2 bases from V and 0 bases from J, with 12 bases between. The CDR3 is made up of 16 amino acids. CDR3 amino acids: CASSQKDSPSTDTQYF. The CDR3 DNA is TGCGCCAGCAGCCAAAAGGACTCCCCTAGCACAGATACGCAGTATTTT.

This rearrangement joins TRBV11-3 to TRBJ2-7, with 12 bases identical to TRBD2. Germline CDR1 is SGHNT and CDR2 is YENEEA. The CDR3 consists of 20 residues. With V trimmed by 1 base and J by 0 bases, 13 bases remained unmatched. In nucleotides, the CDR3 is TGTGCCAGCAGCTTAGGGGTGGAAGTACTAGCGGGGGGTATCTCCTACGAGCAGTACTTC. It encodes CASSLGVEVLAGGISYEQYF.

This clone was counted a single time. The chain employs TRBV9 and TRBJ2-1; 12 bases align to TRBD2. Germline loops: CDR1 SGDLS, CDR2 YYNGEE. V shed 3 bases and J 7 bases; nucleotides not matched to a gene: 5. The CDR3 has 15 amino acids. CDR3 sequence: CASSASGGALNEQFF. In DNA form, the CDR3 reads TGTGCCAGCAGCGCTAGCGGGGGGGCGTTAAATGAGCAGTTCTTC.

The rearrangement uses TRBV11-2 and TRBJ2-2, with TRBD1 identical over 8 bases. Unmatched junction bases numbered 11, after V lost 6 bases and J lost 5 bases. Germline-derived CDR1 and CDR2 are SGHAT and FQNNGV. The CDR3 totals 16 residues. CDR3 sequence: CASRRPGQGITGELFF. The CDR3 DNA sequence: TGTGCCAGCAGACGGCCCGGACAGGGAATTACCGGGGAGCTGTTTTTT.

The rearrangement joins TRBV28 to TRBJ2-2; possibly TRBD1 for D (6 bases). The length of the CDR3 is 16 residues. The germline V and J ends were trimmed by 9 bases and 11 bases, with 28 bases remaining between them. Germline lookup yields CDR1 MDHEN and CDR2 SYDVKM. The CDR3 region has the DNA TGTGCCAGTCGACCGTACAGGGTGTGGGATCGAGGAGAGCTGTTTTTT. It codes for CASRPYRVWDRGELFF.

A single count supports this clone. The CDR3 bases are TGTGCCAGCAGCTTGACACCAATGGAGGAGACCCAGTACTTC. Translating gives CASSLTPMEETQYF. The V gene is TRBV5-4, the J gene TRBJ2-5; D is unresolved. Germline CDR1 reads SGHNT; CDR2 reads YYREEE (reference sequence). The CDR3 is made up of 14 amino acids. Trimming left V 1 base short and J 5 bases short, with 12 bases between.

The V call is TRBV7-9, the J call TRBJ1-2, with 7 bases matching TRBD1. The CDR3 has 13 residues. The V gene end was trimmed by 4 bases and the J gene end by 6 bases; junction bases not matched to a gene: 5. From germline, CDR1 is SEHNR and CDR2 FQNEAQ (reference sequence). This CDR3 is CASSWIDRDGYTF. The CDR3 DNA sequence: TGTGCCAGCAGCTGGATCGACAGGGATGGCTACACCTTC.